What follows are 16 T cell receptor beta chains derived from one specimen sequenced in a study of T-cell reconstitution after alpha-beta-depleted transplantation in children. Unique molecular identifiers were incorporated during preparation of the TCRbeta library. TCRdb independently ran MiXCR on the PCR reads; one entry per CDR3 protein. Of fewer than 1 million distinct CDR3 sequences listed, 15% to 20% are singletons. The input for sequencing was PBMCs, mostly from graft donor cells, taken 360 days after TCRalphabeta/CD19-depleted stem cell transplant. These receptors came from a male patient under 18 who had a stem cell transplant for acute lymphoblastic leukemia, so the T cells may come from the graft donor.

This clonotype showed up just a few times. J is TRBJ2-1 and V is TRBV24-1; 9 nucleotides line up with TRBD2. Trimming took 7 bases from V and 7 from J; bases not matched to a gene: 13. This CDR3 comprises 16 residues. Germline V gene data show CDR1 as KGHDR and CDR2 as SFDVKD. Here the CDR3 DNA reads TGTGCCACCAGGGGAACCGTAGCGGGAGTAGGGAATGAGCAGTTCTTC. Its translation is CATRGTVAGVGNEQFF.

The chain combines TRBV27 with TRBJ2-7, with D unresolved. V was clipped by 3 bases and J by 3 bases, with 15 bases between them. CDR3 length: 15 amino acids. Germline values: CDR1 MNHEY, CDR2 SMNVEV (reference sequence). The CDR3 bases are TGTGCCAGCAGTTTCTTGCAGGACCTAAGCTACGAGCAGTACTTC. This gives the protein CASSFLQDLSYEQYF.

This clonotype was counted ten times or more. The chain recombines TRBV11-2 with TRBJ2-1, with D unclear. Trimming took 3 bases from V and 9 from J, leaving 6 bases between them. Germline V CDR1 and CDR2: SGHAT, FQNNGV. The CDR3 is made up of 11 amino acids. DNA of the CDR3: TGTGCCAGCAGCTTGTGGGGTGAGCAGTTCTTC. Translated: CASSLWGEQFF.

This clonotype was observed a few times. The chain has TRBV21-1 and TRBJ2-7; the D call of TRBD1 is as the table states it, not checked on the DNA. TRBV21-1 is classified as a pseudogene. The CDR3 length is 17 residues. The CDR3 DNA reads as TGTGCCAGCAGCAAAGCGCGAAAAGGGACGCCATCCTACGAGCAGTACTTC. This codes for CASSKARKGTPSYEQYF.

This clonotype was seen repeatedly, ten times or more. The CDR3 reads CSARTSGSGNIQYF. DNA of the CDR3: TGCAGTGCAAGGACTAGCGGGAGTGGAAACATTCAGTACTTC. The genes are TRBV20-1 and TRBJ2-4, with 13 bases lining up with TRBD2. This CDR3 region has 14 residues. CDR1 and CDR2 (germline): DFQATT, SNEGSKA (reference sequence). J gave up 6 bases and V 6 bases, and 5 bases lay outside the gene matches.

This clonotype was seen ten or more times. The CDR3 coding sequence is TGTGCCAGCAACTCAGCAGGGGGCAGTTACTATGGCTACACCTTC. This gives the protein CASNSAGGSYYGYTF. The rearrangement links TRBV25-1 to TRBJ1-2; 8 bases fit TRBD1. V was pared by 7 bases and J by 3 bases, with 10 bases of the junction left unmatched. The CDR3 is made up of 15 amino acids. CDR1 is MGHDK, CDR2 SYGVNS, per germline.

This clonotype came up a few times. The CDR3 coding sequence is TGTGCCAGCAGCCCTATGTGGAGGGCAACTAATGAAAAACTGTTTTTT. It specifies CASSPMWRATNEKLFF. V is TRBV11-2 and J is TRBJ1-4; D gene uncertain. V was trimmed by 5 bases and J by 0 bases, leaving 13 bases between them. CDR1 and CDR2 (germline): SGHAT, FQNNGV. CDR3 size: 16 residues.

The table lists this clonotype with a few counts. The chain is built from TRBV11-2 and TRBJ2-3; D is perhaps TRBD2 (6 bases). From germline, CDR1 is SGHAT and CDR2 FQNNGV. V lost 5 bases and J 4 bases, leaving 10 bases between the germline ends. The CDR3 has 13 amino acids. For the CDR3, the DNA is TGTGCCAGCAGCCGACTAGGGCCAGATACGCAGTATTTT. Translated, it gives CASSRLGPDTQYF. The full variable domain, in which reference TRBV11-2 and TRBJ2-3 provide the parts outside the CDR3, is EAGVAQSPRYKIIEKRQSVAFWCNPISGHATLYWYQQILGQGPKLLIQFQNNGVVDDSQLPKDRFSAERLKGVDSTLKIQPAKLEDSAVYLCASSRLGPDTQYFGPGTRLTVL.

J is TRBJ2-7 and V is TRBV5-1; maybe TRBD2 (5 bases). This CDR3 comprises 17 residues. Germline values: CDR1 SGHRS, CDR2 YFSETQ. The V gene lost 0 bases and the J gene lost 5 bases, with 21 bases spanning the gap. The CDR3 reads CASSLEGVRLLGNEQYF. The CDR3 region has the DNA TGCGCCAGCAGCTTGGAGGGAGTACGGTTACTTGGGAACGAGCAGTACTTC.

J is TRBJ2-5 and V is TRBV6-5; possibly TRBD1 for D (6 bases). Looked up from germline, CDR1 is MNHEY and CDR2 is SVGAGI. V was clipped by 0 bases and J by 2 bases, with 7 bases between them. This CDR3 spans 14 amino acids. The CDR3 is CASSYSGAQETQYF. Here the CDR3 DNA reads TGTGCCAGCAGTTACTCGGGGGCTCAAGAGACCCAGTACTTC.

In its sample, this clonotype was seen a few times. V usage is TRBV5-1 and J usage is TRBJ2-2; D might be TRBD1 (6 bases). Between the trimmed V and J ends, which lost 1 base and 1 base, there was a span of 11 bases. This CDR3 is 16 amino acids long. Per germline, CDR1 SGHRS and CDR2 YFSETQ. Here the CDR3 DNA reads TGCGCCAGCAGCTTGTTCACGGGACAGAACACCGGGGAGCTGTTTTTT. Protein product: CASSLFTGQNTGELFF.

This clonotype came up a few times. V usage is TRBV24-1 and J usage is TRBJ2-1; TRBD1 or TRBD2 may be the D gene (5 bases each). The V and J ends lost 4 bases and 6 bases respectively, with 15 bases between them. CDR1 is KGHDR and CDR2 is SFDVKD in the germline V gene. The CDR3 covers 15 residues. The CDR3, as DNA: TGTGCCACCAGTGACTGGGGGAGTAATCCCAATGAGCAGTTCTTC. Its translation is CATSDWGSNPNEQFF.

The CDR3 nucleotides are TGCAGTGCTAGTTCGGCGCGGGAGGGCGCAGATACGCAGTATTTT. The encoded protein is CSASSAREGADTQYF. V is TRBV20-1 and J is TRBJ2-3; 9 nucleotides agree with TRBD2. From germline, CDR1 is DFQATT and CDR2 SNEGSKA (reference sequence). Losses at the gene ends were 3 bases for V and 4 bases for J; bases not matched to a gene: 8. This CDR3 has 15 residues.

This clonotype was seen a handful of times. V and J are TRBV6-1 and TRBJ2-5; 10 nucleotides line up with TRBD2. This CDR3 spans 18 amino acids. V shed 6 bases and J 2 bases; nucleotides not matched to a gene: 15. Looked up from germline, CDR1 is MNHNS and CDR2 is SASEGT. This CDR3 is CASRKGPRLAGLQETQYF. The CDR3 coding sequence is TGTGCCAGCAGAAAGGGCCCTCGACTAGCGGGCTTACAAGAGACCCAGTACTTC.

The V and J genes are TRBV18 and TRBJ1-1; TRBD1 aligns across 9 bases. There are 23 residues in the CDR3. V lost 2 bases, J lost 8 bases, and 33 bases stayed unmatched. Germline values: CDR1 KGHSH, CDR2 LQKENI. The CDR3 coding sequence is TGTGCCAGCTCACCATCGAAGTTGCGACGGGACAGGGCACGTCCGGAACGTCGCGGCGAAGCTTTCTTT. Amino acids: CASSPSKLRRDRARPERRGEAFF.

This clonotype turned up a few times. CDR3 bases: TGTGCCAGCAGTCATCGGGTCGGGATCGGTGAGCAGTTCTTC. Protein: CASSHRVGIGEQFF. The chain recombines TRBV25-1 with TRBJ2-1; D might be TRBD2 (5 bases). V was cut by 5 bases and J by 9 bases, with 17 bases left in between. Germline V gene sequence: CDR1 MGHDK, CDR2 SYGVNS. This CDR3 region has 14 residues.